This T cell receptor beta chain was retrieved from a study of blood T cell repertoires in COVID-19 (dated by TCRdb to 2018 to 2020). Turning to the overall study: Collaborator samples came from the United States, Italy and Spain and covered acute and convalescent phases of COVID-19. Nearly every sample came with metadata listing a de-identified subject ID, COVID-19 status, age in years and sex. The material from the prospective study consisted of cDNA or gDNA derived from T cells, B-cell-depleted T cells, or PBMCs. The dataset comprised deeply sampled blood TCRbeta repertoires from subjects exposed to, actively infected with, or recovered from COVID-19. The repertoires were released in a freely available public database intended as a resource for research on the immune response to SARS-CoV-2. The samples were drawn from the first 160 participants of the ongoing ImmuneRACE study and from over a thousand subjects provided by 6 global collaborators. Where available, HLA class I and class II types were obtained from metadata supplied by the sample provider rather than from assay-based typing. What the research found in general, with its limitations: How much clinical and demographic metadata was included differed by source and by participant, and the metadata was provided uncurated.

TCRbeta CDR3 regions were amplified from genomic DNA using the immunoSEQ Assay, a bias-controlled multiplex PCR. The paper's processing steps were these. The number of nucleated cells in each sample was estimated by amplification of reference gene primers within the assay. To quantify the absolute abundance of each unique TCRbeta CDR3 rearrangement, sequence reads were collapsed and filtered. For each sample, productive Simpson clonality was calculated as the square root of Simpson's diversity index across productive rearrangements. TCRdb's version of the immuneACCESS table is confined to in-frame rearrangements and falls short of the full clone set. An unresolved V gene accounts for under half of the shortfall where checked; the remainder is of unknown origin. The D gene and trimming were derived from the DNA, and the V and J assignments and clone size from that table. The sample includes more than 200,000 clones, with about 90% observed a single time. Clones ranked in the top ten supply about 3% of the sample.

Turning to this clone: Its specific antigen is unknown. No much larger clone is present one base from it, and per-base qualities are unavailable.

Whole blood was collected in K2EDTA tubes by collaborating institutions according to the institutions' own protocols. For TCRbeta analysis, collaborators shipped samples in one of three forms: frozen whole blood, isolated PBMCs, or DNA extracted from either of those sample types. The CDR3 goes from the cysteine to the phenylalanine over 14 residues. Just the 42-base CDR3 DNA is kept, in frame starting at base 1. According to the germline V gene, CDR1 reads SGHRS and CDR2 reads YFSETQ. Clipping removes 4 bases from V and 4 bases from J, with 8 as the unmatched junction base count. The clonotype was recovered from a man aged 18 to 29 with active or convalescent COVID-19. The sample taken for sequencing was peripheral blood. The chain was built from TRBV5-1 and TRBJ2-7; 7 junctional bases match TRBD1. The CDR3 region: CASSLGTAGYEQYF. The nucleotides are TGCGCCAGCAGCCTAGGGACAGCCGGGTACGAGCAGTACTTC. The full variable domain, with segments outside the CDR3 supplied by the reference TRBV5-1 and TRBJ2-7 proteins, appears as KAGVTQTPRYLIKTRGQQVTLSCSPISGHRSVSWYQQTPGQGLQFLFEYFSETQRNKGNFPGRFSGRQFSNSRSEMNVSTLELGDSALYLCASSLGTAGYEQYFGPGTRLTVT.